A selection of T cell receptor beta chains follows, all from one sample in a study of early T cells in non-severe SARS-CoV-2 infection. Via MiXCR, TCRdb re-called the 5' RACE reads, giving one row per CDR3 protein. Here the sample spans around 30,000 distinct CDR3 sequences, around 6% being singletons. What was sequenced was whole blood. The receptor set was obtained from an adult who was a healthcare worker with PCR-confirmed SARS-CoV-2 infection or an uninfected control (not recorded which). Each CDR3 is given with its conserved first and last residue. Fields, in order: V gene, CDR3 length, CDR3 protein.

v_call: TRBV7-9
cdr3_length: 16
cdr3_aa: CASTQEAGGPYNEQFF

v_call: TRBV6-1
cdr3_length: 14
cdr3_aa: CASSEVAGLYEQYF

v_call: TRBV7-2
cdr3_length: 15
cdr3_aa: CASSLLAGAENEQFF

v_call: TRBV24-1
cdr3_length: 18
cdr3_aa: CATSDLGGRDWSTGELFF

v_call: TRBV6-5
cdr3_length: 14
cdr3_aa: CASSHRGREETQYF

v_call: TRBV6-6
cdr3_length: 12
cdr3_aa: CASTPGTAGYTF

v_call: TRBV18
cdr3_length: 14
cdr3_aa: CASSPRQIFEKLFF

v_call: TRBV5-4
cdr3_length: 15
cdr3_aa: CASSLATGGEETQYF

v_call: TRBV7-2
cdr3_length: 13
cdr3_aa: CASSLAPPDTQYF

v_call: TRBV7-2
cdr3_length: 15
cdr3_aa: CASSLGFGLQETQYF

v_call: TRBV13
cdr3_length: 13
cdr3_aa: CASGQVVTDTQYF

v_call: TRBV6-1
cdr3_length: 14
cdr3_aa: CASRVTMSNQPQHF

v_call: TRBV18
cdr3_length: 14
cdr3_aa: CASSPGGSINEQFF

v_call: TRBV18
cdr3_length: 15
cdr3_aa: CASSPSLRGHYGYTF

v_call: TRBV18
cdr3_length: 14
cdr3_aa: CASSPSREGYEQYF

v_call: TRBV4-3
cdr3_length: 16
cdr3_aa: CASSQDRRRLDDTQYF

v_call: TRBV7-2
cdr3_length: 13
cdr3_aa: CASKFSGANVLTF

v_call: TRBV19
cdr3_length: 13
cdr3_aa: CASKIRGAAEQYF

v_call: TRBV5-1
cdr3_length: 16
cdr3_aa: CASSLTSGANTGELFF

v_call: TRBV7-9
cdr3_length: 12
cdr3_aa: CASSSLDTEAFF

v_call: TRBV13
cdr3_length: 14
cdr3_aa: CASSLRLAAYEQYF

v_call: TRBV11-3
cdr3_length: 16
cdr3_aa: CASSFSRQANTGELFF

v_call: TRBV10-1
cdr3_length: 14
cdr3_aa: CASSESARNTEAFF

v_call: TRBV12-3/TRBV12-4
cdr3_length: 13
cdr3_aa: CASSKGGTYGYTF

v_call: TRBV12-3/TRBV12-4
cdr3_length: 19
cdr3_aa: CASSSKAGGPGSSYNEQFF

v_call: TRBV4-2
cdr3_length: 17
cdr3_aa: CASSLYGLTLQSYEQFF

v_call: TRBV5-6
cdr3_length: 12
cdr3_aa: CASSLRGTEAFF

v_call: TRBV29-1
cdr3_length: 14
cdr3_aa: CSVELRDRVDTQYF

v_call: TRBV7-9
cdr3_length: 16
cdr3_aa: CASSLGDQFIAGELFF

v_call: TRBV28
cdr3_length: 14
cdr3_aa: CASKDAFGANVLTF

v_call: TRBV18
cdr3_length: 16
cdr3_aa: CASSPAGDSISYEQYF

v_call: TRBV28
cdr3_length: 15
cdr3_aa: CASTSFEGVMDEQFF

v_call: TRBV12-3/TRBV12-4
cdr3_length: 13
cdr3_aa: CASRLTGNSPLHF

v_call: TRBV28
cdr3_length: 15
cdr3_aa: CASSPLRGQNTEAFF

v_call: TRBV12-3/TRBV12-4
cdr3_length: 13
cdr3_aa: CASRTGLVGELFF

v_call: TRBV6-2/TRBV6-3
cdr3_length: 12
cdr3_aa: CASLGLQETQYF

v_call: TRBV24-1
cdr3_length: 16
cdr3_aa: CATSESGTRSYNEQFF

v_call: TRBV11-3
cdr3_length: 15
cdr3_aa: CASSRSEGIYNEQFF

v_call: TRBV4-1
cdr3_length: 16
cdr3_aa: CASSQVRLAIYNEQFF

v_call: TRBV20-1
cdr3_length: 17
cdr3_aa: CSARGSGGQREPYEQYF

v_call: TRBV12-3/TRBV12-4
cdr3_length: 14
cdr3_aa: CASSLQGANSPLHF

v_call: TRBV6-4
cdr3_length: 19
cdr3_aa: CASSDYRDSAFPGNSPLHF

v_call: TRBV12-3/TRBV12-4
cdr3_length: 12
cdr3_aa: CASSRGVDTQYF

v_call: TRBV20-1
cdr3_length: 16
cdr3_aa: CSASPGLAHKGNEQFF

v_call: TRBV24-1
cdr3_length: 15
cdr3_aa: CATSAPRASYNEQFF